This TCR beta chain was recorded in a study of cytomegalovirus exposure and HLA in healthy donors. Overall study results and limits: Researchers counted 164 TCR beta chains as cytomegalovirus-associated. An analysis done earlier found most TCR beta V segments productive about 87% or about 30% of the time. In vitro data verified a few CMV-associated chains as specific for CMV antigens.

60 Vbeta and 13 Jbeta primers were used in PCR. Some clones are missing from TCRdb's copy, which holds only in-frame ones; the method was immunoSEQ multiplex PCR. The sample yields over 100,000 clones, approximately 80% seen once. The CDR3 has 13 amino acids. Germline CDR1 is SQVTM and CDR2 is ANQGSEA. Trimming stripped 7 bases from V and 3 bases from J, with 15 bases between. Worth noting for this clone: As yet, its antigen is unknown.

The chain carries TRBV29-1 and TRBJ1-1; D perhaps matches TRBD1 (5 bases). The source of this sequence is a male donor in good health and CMV-seropositive. The sample comprised PBMCs. The CDR3 DNA reads as TGCAGCGGGAGTGGGGGAGGACACACTGAAGCTTTCTTT. Its translation is CSGSGGGHTEAFF. The full variable domain, in which reference TRBV29-1 and TRBJ1-1 provide the parts outside the CDR3, is SAVISQKPSRDICQRGTSLTIQCQVDSQVTMMFWYRQQPGQSLTLIATANQGSEATYESGFVIDKFPISRPNLTFSTLTVSNMSPEDSSIYLCSGSGGGHTEAFFGQGTRLTVV.